This TCR beta chain derives from a study of immune reconstitution after stem cell transplant in scleroderma. The CDR3 loop spans 14 amino acids. V was clipped by 4 bases and J by 4 bases, with 12 bases between them. Germline values: CDR1 SGHRS, CDR2 YFSETQ. TCRdb analysed the RT-PCR reads with MiXCR anew, one entry per CDR3 protein. The sample carries under 2,500 distinct CDR3 sequences, approximately 11% recorded once. This clonotype was detected a few times. This chain uses TRBV5-1 with TRBJ1-5; a possible D gene is TRBD1 (6 bases). The sequence was collected from a female donor with systemic sclerosis. Sampling took place before or after autologous hematopoietic stem cell transplantation (not recorded which). The CDR3 region has the DNA TGCGCCAGCAGCGTAGACCAGGGGAATCAGCCCCAGCATTTT. Protein sequence: CASSVDQGNQPQHF.